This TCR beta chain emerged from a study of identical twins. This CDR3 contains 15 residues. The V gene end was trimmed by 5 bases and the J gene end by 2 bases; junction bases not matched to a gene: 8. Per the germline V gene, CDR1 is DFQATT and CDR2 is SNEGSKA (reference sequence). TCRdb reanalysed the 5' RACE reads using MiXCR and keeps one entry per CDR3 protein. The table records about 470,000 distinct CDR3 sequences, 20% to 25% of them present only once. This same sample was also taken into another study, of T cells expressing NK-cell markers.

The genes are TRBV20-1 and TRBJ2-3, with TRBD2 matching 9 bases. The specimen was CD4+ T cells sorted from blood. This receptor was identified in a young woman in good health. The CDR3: CSAFGGGRATDTQYF. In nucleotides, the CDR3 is TGCAGTGCTTTCGGGGGCGGGAGGGCCACAGATACGCAGTATTTT.